This T cell receptor beta chain was identified during a study of neoadjuvant nivolumab and ipilimumab in lung cancer (TCRdb year 2020). About the full investigation: Intravenous nivolumab was dosed at 3 mg/kg on days 1, 15 and 29, and in the combination arm ipilimumab 1 mg/kg was added on day 1 only. The primary endpoint of the trial was the rate of major pathologic response (MPR) in the intention-to-treat population of each study arm. In the trial, 44 patients with operable NSCLC were treated, of whom some 23 were randomized to nivolumab monotherapy and some 20 to nivolumab plus ipilimumab. The study compared TCR repertoires in pretherapy (baseline) peripheral blood with TCR repertoires in tumors resected at surgery following neoadjuvant immune checkpoint blockade. Seven patients had matched pretherapy and resected tumor pairs analyzed, with four treated with nivolumab and three with nivolumab plus ipilimumab.

What the work shows at the level of the full study, not this receptor alone: Richness in tumors resected after neoadjuvant therapy showed a positive correlation with pretherapy blood TCR richness (Spearman R ≈ 0.82). No significant correlation was found between TCR clonality and pathologic tumor regression, and only one major-pathologic-response sample was available for the clonality analysis. A small number of samples underwent TCR sequencing. Resected tumors had greater TCR richness and clonality than tumor-adjacent uninvolved lung, and increases were observed in more dual-therapy-treated tumors. From pretherapy to surgery, tumor T-cell richness and clonality increased in three of three dual-therapy tumors but in only two of four nivolumab-treated tumors.

The sample's time point label, decoded: pretherapy, before neoadjuvant immune checkpoint inhibitors. The samples were obtained from NEOSTAR, a phase 2 randomized trial that tested neoadjuvant nivolumab or nivolumab plus ipilimumab, followed by surgery, in operable NSCLC. Library preparation used the immunoSEQ multiplex PCR assay. Turning to the authors' computational methods: Richness and clonality were used to summarize the repertoires, and clones that significantly expanded or contracted between pre- and post-therapy samples were identified. TCRdb's version of the immuneACCESS table is confined to in-frame rearrangements and falls short of the full clone set. An unresolved V gene accounts for under half of the shortfall where checked; the remainder is of unknown origin. For V, J and clone size, that table is used; D and trimming come from the DNA. Across this sample there are about 18,000 clones, with over 80% seen only once. The ten most abundant clones make up over 2% of the sample.

In regard to this clone: Its antigen remains unidentified. Base qualities were left out, and no much larger clone turns up one base away.

For CDR1 and CDR2, the germline V gene lists MNHEY and SVGAGI. Clipping removes 2 bases from V and 5 bases from J, with 5 as the unmatched junction base count. Including cysteine and phenylalanine, the CDR3 has 14 amino acids. The entry retains the CDR3 DNA only, 42 bases that are in frame from base 1. Specimen: peripheral blood, collected before neoadjuvant nivolumab, alone or with ipilimumab. The chain is encoded by TRBV6-5 joined to TRBJ2-5, with 7 junctional bases fitting TRBD2. This TCR came from an adult with non-small cell lung cancer. The CDR3 here reads CASSYPGEGETQYF. The DNA sequence is TGTGCCAGCAGTTACCCGGGGGAGGGGGAGACCCAGTACTTC.